The 30 T cell receptor beta chains presented below share a single source sample, sequenced in a study of blood T cell repertoires in COVID-19. Method: immunoSEQ multiplex PCR; TCRdb's copy keeps in-frame clones and lacks some. The data hold 45,000 to 55,000 clones, with about 83% observed a single time. The sample was peripheral blood. Receptor source: a woman of 80 years or more with acute or convalescent COVID-19.

The chain employs TRBV21-1 and TRBJ2-7; no check of the table's D call, TRBD2, against the DNA was made. TRBV21-1 is a known pseudogene. There are 12 residues in the CDR3. The CDR3 loop is CASSRRVYEQYV. The CDR3 DNA follows: TGTGCCAGCAGCAGGAGGGTATACGAGCAGTACGTC.

The chain carries TRBV18 and TRBJ2-1; 13 bases map to TRBD2. The CDR3 is 15 amino acids. V lost 5 bases and J lost 6; bases outside the gene matches: 4. Germline CDR1 and CDR2: KGHSH and LQKENI. CDR3: CASSSLAGGLNEQFF. Here the CDR3 DNA reads TGTGCCAGCTCATCACTAGCGGGGGGGCTCAATGAGCAGTTCTTC.

This sequence joins TRBV3-1 (or the pseudogene TRBV3-2) and TRBJ2-7; the D gene is possibly TRBD1 (6 bases). CDR1 and CDR2 (germline): LGHDT, YNNKEL (reference sequence). V lost 4 bases and J 5 bases, leaving 15 bases between the germline ends. The CDR3 is 14 residues long. The CDR3 coding sequence is TGTGCCAGCAGCCCCCAATGGGGGCTGGACGAGCAGTACTTC. It yields the protein CASSPQWGLDEQYF.

The rearrangement joins TRBV6-4 to TRBJ2-1; maybe TRBD1 (6 bases). The CDR3 contains 15 residues. V lost 4 bases and J 2 bases, leaving 12 bases between the germline ends. Looked up from germline, CDR1 is MRHNA and CDR2 is SNTAGT. The CDR3: CASSAGAVPYNEQFF. CDR3 DNA: TGTGCCAGCAGTGCAGGGGCCGTCCCCTACAATGAGCAGTTCTTC.

This clone was found a few times. The rearrangement uses TRBV5-1 and TRBJ2-1; TRBD2 matches 8 bases. The CDR3 runs to 15 residues. Germline V gene data show CDR1 as SGHRS and CDR2 as YFSETQ. The junction had 3 bases not matched to a gene; V was cut back by 4 bases and J by 0 bases. CDR3 protein: CASSTGGASYNEQFF. CDR3 DNA sequence: TGCGCCAGCAGCACCGGGGGGGCCTCCTACAATGAGCAGTTCTTC.

The rearrangement uses TRBV7-2 and TRBJ2-2; 8 bases match TRBD1. Germline V gene sequence: CDR1 SGHTA, CDR2 FQGNSA. The V and J ends lost 2 bases and 5 bases, in that order; junction bases with no gene match: 4. This CDR3 spans 15 amino acids. The CDR3 sequence: CASSLRQGRTGELFF. The CDR3 DNA is TGTGCCAGCAGCTTACGACAGGGGAGGACCGGGGAGCTGTTTTTT.

The chain links TRBV12-5 to TRBJ1-2; the D gene is possibly TRBD1 (5 bases). The germline gives CDR1 LGHNT, CDR2 FRNRAP. The CDR3 is 12 residues long. Trimming cost V 4 bases and J 8 bases, with 11 bases left between them. CDR3 in amino acids: CASGYAQGGYTF. The DNA for the CDR3 is TGTGCTAGTGGTTACGCCCAGGGCGGCTACACCTTC.

The V and J genes are TRBV28 and TRBJ1-5; D not certain. V was trimmed by 6 bases and J by 6 bases, leaving 12 bases between them. From germline, CDR1 is MDHEN and CDR2 SYDVKM. This CDR3 region has 13 residues. CDR3 residues: CASRVSRRQPQHF. The CDR3 DNA follows: TGTGCCAGCAGAGTAAGCAGGCGTCAGCCCCAGCATTTT.

CDR3 residues: CASRQGATYEAFF. DNA for the CDR3: TGTGCCAGCAGGCAGGGGGCGACGTATGAAGCTTTCTTT. The chain recombines TRBV7-9 with TRBJ1-1; 8 positions agree with TRBD1. Looked up from germline, CDR1 is SEHNR and CDR2 is FQNEAQ (reference sequence). The CDR3 contains 13 residues. V gave up 6 bases and J gave up 7 bases; unmatched junction bases: 7.

The rearrangement links TRBV2 to TRBJ2-2; D possibly corresponds to TRBD2 (5 bases). The CDR3 runs 16 residues. CDR1 SNHLY and CDR2 FYNNEI come from the germline V gene. Trimming left V 4 bases short and J 4 bases short, with 16 bases between. CDR3 in amino acids: CASSGGSRRGTGELFF. The CDR3 DNA reads as TGTGCCAGCAGTGGAGGGTCCCGCCGGGGCACCGGGGAGCTGTTTTTT.

Here the CDR3 DNA reads TGTGCCAGCAGCCACAGGGGAGCTAATGAAAAACTGTTTTTT. This translates into CASSHRGANEKLFF. The chain links TRBV27 to TRBJ1-4, with 7 bases matching TRBD1. The CDR3 is 14 amino acids. The V gene end was trimmed by 6 bases and the J gene end by 3 bases; junction bases not matched to a gene: 4. Germline CDR1 and CDR2: MNHEY and SMNVEV (reference sequence). Looking up the rest from reference TRBV27 and TRBJ1-4 gives the full variable domain: EAQVTQNPRYLITVTGKKLTVTCSQNMNHEYMSWYRQDPGLGLRQIYYSMNVEVTDKGDVPEGYKVSRKEKRNFPLILESPSPNQTSLYFCASSHRGANEKLFFGSGTQLSVL.

The rearrangement uses TRBV6-6 and TRBJ2-3, with TRBD1 as a possible D gene (6 bases). Germline V gene sequence: CDR1 MNHNY, CDR2 SVGAGI (reference sequence). V lost 6 bases, J lost 4 bases, and 11 bases lay in between. This CDR3 has 13 residues. The CDR3 DNA is TGTGCCAGCAGCAACAGGGTAGCAGATACGCAGTATTTT. It translates to CASSNRVADTQYF.

The rearrangement joins TRBV19 to TRBJ2-2; 8 nucleotides match TRBD2. This CDR3 has 15 amino acids. J gave up 5 bases and V 1 base, and 3 bases lay outside the gene matches. Germline V CDR1 and CDR2: LNHDA, SQIVND (reference sequence). CDR3 DNA sequence: TGTGCCAGTAGTATAGGCGGGGGGCGGACCGGGGAGCTGTTTTTT. Translating it yields CASSIGGGRTGELFF. Supplemented by reference TRBV19 and TRBJ2-2, the full variable domain reads DGGITQSPKYLFRKEGQNVTLSCEQNLNHDAMYWYRQDPGQGLRLIYYSQIVNDFQKGDIAEGYSVSREKKESFPLTVTSAQKNPTAFYLCASSIGGGRTGELFFGEGSRLTVL.

This chain joins TRBV5-1 and TRBJ2-2; 7 bases map to TRBD1. This CDR3 comprises 15 residues. Unmatched junction bases numbered 4, after V lost 4 bases and J lost 1 base. Germline V gives CDR1 SGHRS, CDR2 YFSETQ. For the CDR3, the DNA is TGCGCCAGCAGCCCCCGGACAGGGAACACCGGGGAGCTGTTTTTT. This encodes CASSPRTGNTGELFF.

The chain couples TRBV2 to TRBJ2-1; 12 nucleotides agree with TRBD2. Per germline, CDR1 SNHLY and CDR2 FYNNEI. The CDR3 has 16 amino acids. The junction had 7 bases not matched to a gene; V was cut back by 1 base and J by 9 bases. The CDR3 loop is CASSEELAGGPGEQFF. In DNA, the CDR3 is TGTGCCAGCAGTGAAGAACTAGCGGGGGGCCCCGGTGAGCAGTTCTTC.

The chain couples TRBV5-1 to TRBJ1-3; D gene unclear. V lost 0 bases and J 0 bases, leaving 13 bases between the germline ends. Germline V gene data show CDR1 as SGHRS and CDR2 as YFSETQ. The CDR3 runs to 17 residues. The DNA for the CDR3 is TGCGCCAGCAGCTTGGCCCAAGGGAGCGACTCTGGAAACACCATATATTTT. The encoded protein is CASSLAQGSDSGNTIYF.

V usage is TRBV6-4 and J usage is TRBJ2-1, with 9 bases aligning to TRBD2. This CDR3 region has 15 residues. V shed 3 bases, J shed 4 bases, and the junction held 4 bases outside the gene matches. Germline loops: CDR1 MRHNA, CDR2 SNTAGT. In nucleotides, the CDR3 is TGTGCCAGCAGTGAGATAGCGGGGGATTACAATGAGCAGTTCTTC. This codes for CASSEIAGDYNEQFF.

Notes on this clone: At one end, the junction sequence differs from germline, possibly due to a read error. The chain combines TRBV2 with TRBJ2-5, with D hard to call. Germline CDR1 is SNHLY and CDR2 is FYNNEI. The CDR3 length is 13 residues. CDR3 protein: CASSEEQNKSVDF. In DNA form, the CDR3 reads TGTGCCAGCAGTGAAGAACAGAACAAGAGTGTGGACTTC.

V is TRBV6-5 and J is TRBJ1-1; possible D gene TRBD1, 6 bases. CDR1 MNHEY and CDR2 SVGAGI come from the germline V gene. This CDR3 has 13 residues. V shed 10 bases and J shed 1 base, with 13 bases lying between them. For the CDR3, the DNA is TGTGCCACCCGACAGGAGCCGAACACTGAAGCTTTCTTT. It specifies CATRQEPNTEAFF.

The rearrangement uses TRBV19 and TRBJ2-3; the D gene is possibly TRBD1 (5 bases). The germline CDR1 and CDR2 sequences are LNHDA and SQIVND (reference sequence). There are 14 residues in the CDR3. V was clipped by 5 bases and J by 4 bases, with 13 bases between them. The CDR3 loop is CASSRLPRADTQYF. CDR3 bases: TGTGCCAGTAGTCGTCTCCCCAGGGCAGATACGCAGTATTTT. The whole variable domain, filled in from reference TRBV19 and TRBJ2-3, reads DGGITQSPKYLFRKEGQNVTLSCEQNLNHDAMYWYRQDPGQGLRLIYYSQIVNDFQKGDIAEGYSVSREKKESFPLTVTSAQKNPTAFYLCASSRLPRADTQYFGPGTRLTVL.

V usage is TRBV11-2 and J usage is TRBJ2-1, with a possible D match to TRBD2 (7 bases). V dropped 1 base and J dropped 6 bases, with 13 bases sitting between them. The CDR3 is 15 amino acids. CDR1 and CDR2 (germline): SGHAT, FQNNGV. The CDR3 region is CASSLGGRESNEQFF. The CDR3 nucleotides are TGTGCCAGCAGCTTAGGGGGGCGGGAGAGCAATGAGCAGTTCTTC.

Notes on this clone: One end of the junction is discordant with germline, which a read error may explain. The V call is TRBV5-1, the J call TRBJ1-1; no firm D call. Per the germline V gene, CDR1 is SGHRS and CDR2 is YFSETQ. The CDR3 length is 14 residues. The chain's CDR3 is CASSLADMNTEAFF. The DNA for the CDR3 is TGCGCCAGCAGTTTGGCAGACATGAACACTGAAGCTTTCTTT.

The genes are TRBV5-1 and TRBJ2-5, with 7 positions matching TRBD1. Germline V CDR1 and CDR2: SGHRS, YFSETQ. V lost 0 bases, J lost 5 bases, and 4 bases stayed unmatched. The CDR3 totals 14 residues. The CDR3 bases are TGCGCCAGCAGCTTGGAGGGGGCGGGTGAGACCCAGTACTTC. Its translation: CASSLEGAGETQYF.

The chain is built from TRBV12-5 and TRBJ2-7; the match to TRBD1 covers 8 bases. Trimming took 5 bases from V and 2 from J; bases not matched to a gene: 5. In germline, CDR1 is LGHNT, CDR2 FRNRAP. This CDR3 contains 14 residues. The CDR3 spells CASGSRTGPYEQYF. In DNA, the CDR3 is TGTGCTAGTGGTAGCAGGACAGGGCCCTACGAGCAGTACTTC. The full variable domain, rest sourced from reference TRBV12-5 and TRBJ2-7, is DARVTQTPRHKVTEMGQEVTMRCQPILGHNTVFWYRQTMMQGLELLAYFRNRAPLDDSGMPKDRFSAEMPDATLATLKIQPSEPRDSAVYFCASGSRTGPYEQYFGPGTRLTVT.

This chain uses TRBV9 with TRBJ2-5, with TRBD2 matching 12 bases. Germline values: CDR1 SGDLS, CDR2 YYNGEE. Trimming at V came to 3 bases and at J to 4 bases, leaving 7 bases not matched to a gene. The CDR3 totals 16 residues. CDR3 region: CASSATSGGFGETQYF. The CDR3 nucleotides are TGTGCCAGCAGCGCGACTAGCGGGGGTTTTGGAGAGACCCAGTACTTC.

This rearrangement joins TRBV3-1 (or the pseudogene TRBV3-2) to TRBJ1-1; a possible D gene is TRBD1 (5 bases). V dropped 2 bases and J dropped 8 bases, with 12 bases sitting between them. CDR1 is LGHDT and CDR2 is YNNKEL in the germline V gene (reference sequence). CDR3 length: 13 residues. In DNA form, the CDR3 reads TGTGCCAGCAGCCAACAGGGCCGAGCCGAAGCTTTCTTT. This translates into CASSQQGRAEAFF.

The chain combines TRBV7-8 with TRBJ2-7; D remains unclear. Trimming pared 5 bases from V and 2 bases from J, leaving 16 bases between. The CDR3 covers 15 residues. The germline CDR1 and CDR2 sequences are SGHVS and FQNEAQ. CDR3 DNA: TGTGCCAGCAGCCTGACTGAGTCAGCTCCCTACGAGCAGTACTTC. Amino acids: CASSLTESAPYEQYF.

This chain joins TRBV3-1 (or the pseudogene TRBV3-2) and TRBJ1-6, with a tentative D call TRBD1 (6 bases). V lost 2 bases, J lost 8 bases, and 10 bases lay in between. Germline values: CDR1 LGHDT, CDR2 YNNKEL (reference sequence). This CDR3 spans 14 amino acids. CDR3 coding DNA: TGTGCCAGCAGCCAACTACAGGGAGATTCACCCCTCCACTTT. Amino acid sequence: CASSQLQGDSPLHF.

V and J are TRBV6-4 and TRBJ1-1, with D unresolved. Germline lookup yields CDR1 MRHNA and CDR2 SNTAGT. Trimming took off 3 bases at V and 5 bases at J, with 13 bases between the two ends. The CDR3 length is 14 residues. The CDR3 DNA follows: TGTGCCAGCAGTGATGTACATTCAAGTACTGAAGCTTTCTTT. Protein sequence: CASSDVHSSTEAFF.

CDR3 in amino acids: CASFLAGGTDTQYF. The CDR3 DNA reads as TGTGCCAGCTTTTTAGCGGGGGGCACAGATACGCAGTATTTT. The rearrangement joins TRBV28 to TRBJ2-3, with 9 bases fitting TRBD2. There are 14 residues in the CDR3. Trimming removed 8 bases from V and 1 base from J; junction bases left unmatched: 4. The germline V gene encodes CDR1 MDHEN and CDR2 SYDVKM. Complete variable domain (other parts from reference TRBV28 and TRBJ2-3): DVKVTQSSRYLVKRTGEKVFLECVQDMDHENMFWYRQDPGLGLRLIYFSYDVKMKEKGDIPEGYSVSREKKERFSLILESASTNQTSMYLCASFLAGGTDTQYFGPGTRLTVL.